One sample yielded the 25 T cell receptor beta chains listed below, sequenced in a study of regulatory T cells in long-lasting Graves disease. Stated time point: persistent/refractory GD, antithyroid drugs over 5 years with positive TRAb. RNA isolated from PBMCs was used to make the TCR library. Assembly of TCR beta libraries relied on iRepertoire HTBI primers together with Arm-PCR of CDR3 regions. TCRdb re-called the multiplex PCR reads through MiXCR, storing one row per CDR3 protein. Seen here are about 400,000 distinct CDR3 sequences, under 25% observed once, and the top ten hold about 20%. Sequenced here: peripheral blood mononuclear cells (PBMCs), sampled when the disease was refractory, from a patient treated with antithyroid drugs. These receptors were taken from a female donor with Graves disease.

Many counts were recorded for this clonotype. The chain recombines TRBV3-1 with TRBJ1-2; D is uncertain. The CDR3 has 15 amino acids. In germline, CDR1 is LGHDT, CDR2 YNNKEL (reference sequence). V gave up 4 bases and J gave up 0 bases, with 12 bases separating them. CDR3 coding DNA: TGTGCCAGCAGCCGAGCGGGAGCAGCTAACTATGGCTACACCTTC. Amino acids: CASSRAGAANYGYTF.

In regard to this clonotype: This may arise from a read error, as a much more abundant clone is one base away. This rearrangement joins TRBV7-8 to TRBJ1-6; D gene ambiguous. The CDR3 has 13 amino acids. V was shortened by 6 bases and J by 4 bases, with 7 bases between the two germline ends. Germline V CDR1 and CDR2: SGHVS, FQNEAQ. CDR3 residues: CASRGGYNSPLHF. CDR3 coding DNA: TGTGCCAGCAGGGGCGGATATAATTCACCCCTCCACTTT.

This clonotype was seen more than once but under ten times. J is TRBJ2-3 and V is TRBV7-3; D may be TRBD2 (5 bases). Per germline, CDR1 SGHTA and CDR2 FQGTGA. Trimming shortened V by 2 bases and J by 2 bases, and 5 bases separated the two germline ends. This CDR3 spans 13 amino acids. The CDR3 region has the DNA TGTGCCAGCAGCTTACGGGACACAGATACGCAGTATTTT. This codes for CASSLRDTDTQYF.

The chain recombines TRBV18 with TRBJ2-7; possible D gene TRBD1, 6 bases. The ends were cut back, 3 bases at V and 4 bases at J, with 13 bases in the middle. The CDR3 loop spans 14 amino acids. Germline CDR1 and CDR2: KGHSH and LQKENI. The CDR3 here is CASSPPGQSYEQYF. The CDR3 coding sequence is TGTGCCAGCTCACCTCCGGGACAATCTTACGAGCAGTACTTC.

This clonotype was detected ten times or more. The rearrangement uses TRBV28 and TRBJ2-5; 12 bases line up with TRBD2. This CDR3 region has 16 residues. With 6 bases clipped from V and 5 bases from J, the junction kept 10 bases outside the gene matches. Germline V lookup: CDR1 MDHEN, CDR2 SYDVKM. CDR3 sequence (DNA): TGTGCCAGCAGCCCTAGCGGGAGGGCCTCGTGGGAGACCCAGTACTTC. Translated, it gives CASSPSGRASWETQYF.

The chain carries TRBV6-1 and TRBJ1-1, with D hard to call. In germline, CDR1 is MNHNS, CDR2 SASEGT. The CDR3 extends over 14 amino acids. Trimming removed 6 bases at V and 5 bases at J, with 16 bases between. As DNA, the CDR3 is TGTGCCAGCAGCCCCGGCGGCCTGCTAACTGAAGCTTTCTTT. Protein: CASSPGGLLTEAFF.

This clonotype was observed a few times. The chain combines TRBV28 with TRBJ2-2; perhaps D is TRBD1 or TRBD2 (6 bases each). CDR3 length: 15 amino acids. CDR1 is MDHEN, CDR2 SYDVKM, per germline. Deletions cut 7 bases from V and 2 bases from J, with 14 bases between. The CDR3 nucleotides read TGTGCCAGCATGGGAGGACAGTTAAACACCGGGGAGCTGTTTTTT. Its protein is CASMGGQLNTGELFF.

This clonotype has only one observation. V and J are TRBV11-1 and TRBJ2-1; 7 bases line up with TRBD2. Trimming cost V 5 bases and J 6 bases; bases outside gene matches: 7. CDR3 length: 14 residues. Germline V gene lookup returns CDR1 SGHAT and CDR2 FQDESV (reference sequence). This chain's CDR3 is CASSPGGSGNEQFF. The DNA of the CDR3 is TGTGCCAGCAGCCCCGGCGGGAGTGGCAATGAGCAGTTCTTC.

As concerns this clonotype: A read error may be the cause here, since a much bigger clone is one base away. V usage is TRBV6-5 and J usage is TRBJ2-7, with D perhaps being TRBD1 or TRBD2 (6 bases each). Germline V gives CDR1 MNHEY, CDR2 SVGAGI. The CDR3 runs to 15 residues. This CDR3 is CASSCAGGEPHELYF. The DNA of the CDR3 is TGTGCCAGCAGTTGCGCCGGGGGCGAGCCTCACGAGCTGTACTTC.

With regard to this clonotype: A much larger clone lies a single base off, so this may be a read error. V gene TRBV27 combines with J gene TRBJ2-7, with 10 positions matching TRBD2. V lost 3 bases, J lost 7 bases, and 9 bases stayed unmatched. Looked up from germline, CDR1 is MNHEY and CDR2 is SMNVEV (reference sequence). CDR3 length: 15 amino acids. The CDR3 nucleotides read TGTGCCAGCAGTTTTGGAGCGGGAGGGCCGCGTGAGCAGTACGTC. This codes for CASSFGAGGPREQYV.

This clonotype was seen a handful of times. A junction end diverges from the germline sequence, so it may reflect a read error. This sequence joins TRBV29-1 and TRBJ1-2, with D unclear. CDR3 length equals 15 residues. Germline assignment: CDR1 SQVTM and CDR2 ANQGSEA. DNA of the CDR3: TGCAGCGTTGAAGAGGGGTCAGGACCTAACTATGGCCACACCTTC. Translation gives CSVEEGSGPNYGHTF.

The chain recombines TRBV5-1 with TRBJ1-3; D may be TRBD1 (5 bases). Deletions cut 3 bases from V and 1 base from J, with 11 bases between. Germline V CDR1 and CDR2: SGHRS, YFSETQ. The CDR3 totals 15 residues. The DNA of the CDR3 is TGCGCCAGCAGCTGGGGGATCGGTTCTGGAAACACCATATATTTT. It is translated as CASSWGIGSGNTIYF.

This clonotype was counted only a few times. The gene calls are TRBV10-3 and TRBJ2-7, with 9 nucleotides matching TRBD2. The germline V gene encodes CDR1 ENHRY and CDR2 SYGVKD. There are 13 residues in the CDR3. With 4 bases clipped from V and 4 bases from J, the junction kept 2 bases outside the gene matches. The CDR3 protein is CAISGTSGYEQYF. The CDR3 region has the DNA TGTGCCATCAGTGGAACTAGCGGGTACGAGCAGTACTTC.

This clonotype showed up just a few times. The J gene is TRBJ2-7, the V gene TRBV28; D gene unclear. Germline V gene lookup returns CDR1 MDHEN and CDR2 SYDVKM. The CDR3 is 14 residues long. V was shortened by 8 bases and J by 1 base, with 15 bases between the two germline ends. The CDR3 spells CASSPVYPSYEQYF. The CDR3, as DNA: TGTGCCAGCTCTCCCGTATATCCTTCCTACGAGCAGTACTTC.

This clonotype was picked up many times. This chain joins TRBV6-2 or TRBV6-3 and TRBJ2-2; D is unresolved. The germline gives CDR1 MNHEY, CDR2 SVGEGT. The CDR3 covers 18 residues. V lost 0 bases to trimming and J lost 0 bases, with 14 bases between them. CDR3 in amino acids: CASSYSPGSPTNTGELFF. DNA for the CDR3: TGTGCCAGCAGTTACTCGCCAGGATCCCCGACGAACACCGGGGAGCTGTTTTTT.

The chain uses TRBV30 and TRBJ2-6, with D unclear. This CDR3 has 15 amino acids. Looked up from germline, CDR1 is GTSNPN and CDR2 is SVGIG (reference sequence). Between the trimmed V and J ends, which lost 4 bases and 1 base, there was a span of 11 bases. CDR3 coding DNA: TGTGCCTGGAATTATCAAGTATCTGGGGCCAACGTCCTGACTTTC. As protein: CAWNYQVSGANVLTF. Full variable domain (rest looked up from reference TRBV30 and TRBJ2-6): SQTIHQWPATLVQPVGSPLSLECTVEGTSNPNLYWYRQAAGRGLQLLFYSVGIGQISSEVPQNLSASRPQDRQFILSSKKLLLSDSGFYLCAWNYQVSGANVLTFGAGSRLTVL.

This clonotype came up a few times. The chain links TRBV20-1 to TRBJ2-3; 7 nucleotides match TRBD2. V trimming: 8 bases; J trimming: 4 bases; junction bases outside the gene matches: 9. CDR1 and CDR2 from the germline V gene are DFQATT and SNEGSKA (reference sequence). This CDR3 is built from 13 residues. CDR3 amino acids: CSLSGMGADTQYF. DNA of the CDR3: TGCAGTCTAAGCGGGATGGGTGCAGATACGCAGTATTTT.

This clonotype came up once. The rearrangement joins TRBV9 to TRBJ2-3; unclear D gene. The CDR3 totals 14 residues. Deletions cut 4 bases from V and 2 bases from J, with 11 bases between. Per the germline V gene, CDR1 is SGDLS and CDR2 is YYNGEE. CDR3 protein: CASSPDITTDTQYF. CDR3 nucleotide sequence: TGTGCCAGCAGCCCAGACATTACCACAGATACGCAGTATTTT. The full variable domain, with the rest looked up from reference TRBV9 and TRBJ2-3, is DSGVTQTPKHLITATGQRVTLRCSPRSGDLSVYWYQQSLDQGLQFLIQYYNGEERAKGNILERFSAQQFPDLHSELNLSSLELGDSALYFCASSPDITTDTQYFGPGTRLTVL.

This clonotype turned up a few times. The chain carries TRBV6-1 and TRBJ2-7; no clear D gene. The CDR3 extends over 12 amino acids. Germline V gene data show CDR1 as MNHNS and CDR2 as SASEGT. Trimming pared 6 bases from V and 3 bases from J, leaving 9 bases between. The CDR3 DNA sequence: TGTGCCAGCAGCTACCCTGTCTACGAGCAGTACTTC. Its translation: CASSYPVYEQYF.

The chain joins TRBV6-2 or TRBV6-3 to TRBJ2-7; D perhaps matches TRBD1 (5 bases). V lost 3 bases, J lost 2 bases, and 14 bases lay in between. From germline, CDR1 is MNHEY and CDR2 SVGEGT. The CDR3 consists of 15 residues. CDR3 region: CASSYDSGPTYEQYF. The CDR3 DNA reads TGTGCCAGCAGTTATGACAGTGGCCCAACCTACGAGCAGTACTTC.

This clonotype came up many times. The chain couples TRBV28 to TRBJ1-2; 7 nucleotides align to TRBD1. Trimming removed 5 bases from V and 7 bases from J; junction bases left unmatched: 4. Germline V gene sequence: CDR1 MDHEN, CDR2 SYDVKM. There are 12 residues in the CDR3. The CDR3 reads CASSLNRGGYTF. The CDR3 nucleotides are TGTGCCAGCAGTCTAAACAGGGGTGGCTACACCTTC.

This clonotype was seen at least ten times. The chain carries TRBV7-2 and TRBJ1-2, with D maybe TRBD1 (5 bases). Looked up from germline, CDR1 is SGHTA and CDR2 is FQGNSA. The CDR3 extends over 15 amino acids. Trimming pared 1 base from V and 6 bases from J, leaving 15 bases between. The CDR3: CASSLEGGRVHGYTF. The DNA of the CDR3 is TGTGCCAGCAGCTTAGAAGGCGGCAGGGTGCATGGCTACACCTTC.

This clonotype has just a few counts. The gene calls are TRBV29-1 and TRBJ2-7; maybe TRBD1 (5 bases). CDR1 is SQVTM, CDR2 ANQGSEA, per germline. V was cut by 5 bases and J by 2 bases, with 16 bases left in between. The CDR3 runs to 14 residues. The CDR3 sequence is CSVRRDSATYEQYF. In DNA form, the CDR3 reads TGCAGCGTTCGACGCGACAGCGCAACCTACGAGCAGTACTTC.

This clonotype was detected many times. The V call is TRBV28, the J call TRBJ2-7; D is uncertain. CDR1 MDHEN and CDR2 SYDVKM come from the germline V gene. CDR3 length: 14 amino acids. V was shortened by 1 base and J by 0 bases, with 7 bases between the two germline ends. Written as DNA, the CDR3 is TGTGCCAGCAGTTTATCAGGAGTCTCCTACGAGCAGTACTTC. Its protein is CASSLSGVSYEQYF.

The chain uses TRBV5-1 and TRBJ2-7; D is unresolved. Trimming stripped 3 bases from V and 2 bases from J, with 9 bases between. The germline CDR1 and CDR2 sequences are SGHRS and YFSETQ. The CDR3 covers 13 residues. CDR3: CASSSASAYEQYF. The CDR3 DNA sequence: TGCGCCAGCAGCTCGGCGTCAGCCTACGAGCAGTACTTC.